This T cell receptor (beta chain) is drawn from a study of Graves' ophthalmopathy and Graves' hyperthyroidism. The study, taken as a whole, reports: In blood, most expanded thyroid clonotypes above 0.001 frequency were also detected.

RNA transcripts served as template for amplifying TCR beta CDR3 sequences. First-round RT-PCR used HTBI primers; second-round multiplex PCR followed. TCRdb processed the multiplex PCR reads anew with MiXCR; each CDR3 protein has one entry. The sample yields about 480,000 distinct CDR3 sequences, approximately 15% seen once. As regards this clonotype: Its antigen is as yet unknown.

This TCR came from a woman aged 25 to 39 with Graves' ophthalmopathy. Sequenced sample: blood.

The CDR3 region is CASSFGTDEQYF. DNA of the CDR3: TGTGCCAGCAGTTTTGGCACCGACGAGCAGTACTTC. This chain uses TRBV12-3 or TRBV12-4 with TRBJ2-7; D remains unclear. The V end was cut by 3 bases, the J end by 5 bases, with 8 bases between. CDR3 length: 12 amino acids.